What follows are 5 T cell receptor beta chains derived from one specimen sequenced in a study of T cell repertoires in cytomegalovirus infection. One entry per CDR3 protein results from TCRdb running MiXCR on the reads. The sample lists about 150,000 distinct CDR3 sequences; 20% to 30% were seen once. Material for sequencing was PBMCs. These receptors originate from a human donor in good health (CMV status not recorded). Some clones in this sample may be carry-over from other donors' samples.

In its sample, this clonotype was seen a few times. V usage is TRBV5-1 and J usage is TRBJ2-7, with TRBD2 matching over 9 bases. CDR1 is SGHRS and CDR2 is YFSETQ in the germline V gene. V gave up 0 bases and J gave up 7 bases; unmatched junction bases: 8. This CDR3 region has 15 residues. DNA for the CDR3: TGCGCCAGCAGCTTGGACATAGCGGGAGTGTGGGAGCAGTACTTC. The encoded protein is CASSLDIAGVWEQYF.

This clonotype was picked up a small number of times. V is TRBV4-1 and J is TRBJ2-1; a weak D match, TRBD2 (5 bases). V shed 0 bases and J shed 5 bases, with 11 bases lying between them. CDR1 MGHRA and CDR2 YSYEKL come from the germline V gene. The CDR3 runs to 15 residues. DNA of the CDR3: TGCGCCAGCAGCCAAGATTTCTGGGGAGACAATGAGCAGTTCTTC. Translated, it gives CASSQDFWGDNEQFF.

This clonotype has ten or more counts. The J gene is TRBJ2-5, the V gene TRBV7-2; D is unclear. CDR3 size: 13 residues. V was trimmed by 3 bases and J by 0 bases, leaving 5 bases between them. Germline CDR1 SGHTA, CDR2 FQGNSA. In DNA, the CDR3 is TGTGCCAGCAGCTTGGGGTACCAAGAGACCCAGTACTTC. It specifies CASSLGYQETQYF.

This clonotype was counted many times. V usage is TRBV12-3 or TRBV12-4 and J usage is TRBJ1-6; D unclear. Trimming took off 3 bases at V and 3 bases at J, with 9 bases between the two ends. This CDR3 comprises 15 residues. The DNA of the CDR3 is TGTGCCAGCAGTTTGAAGGAGGTCTATAATTCACCCCTCCACTTT. It is translated as CASSLKEVYNSPLHF.

This clonotype was observed many times. The V gene is TRBV11-2, the J gene TRBJ2-5, with D maybe TRBD2 (6 bases). Trimming removed 5 bases at V and 1 base at J, with 17 bases between. CDR3 length equals 16 residues. Germline loops: CDR1 SGHAT, CDR2 FQNNGV. The CDR3 spells CASSRGPEGAQETQYF. Here the CDR3 DNA reads TGTGCCAGCAGCCGGGGTCCGGAGGGAGCCCAAGAGACCCAGTACTTC.